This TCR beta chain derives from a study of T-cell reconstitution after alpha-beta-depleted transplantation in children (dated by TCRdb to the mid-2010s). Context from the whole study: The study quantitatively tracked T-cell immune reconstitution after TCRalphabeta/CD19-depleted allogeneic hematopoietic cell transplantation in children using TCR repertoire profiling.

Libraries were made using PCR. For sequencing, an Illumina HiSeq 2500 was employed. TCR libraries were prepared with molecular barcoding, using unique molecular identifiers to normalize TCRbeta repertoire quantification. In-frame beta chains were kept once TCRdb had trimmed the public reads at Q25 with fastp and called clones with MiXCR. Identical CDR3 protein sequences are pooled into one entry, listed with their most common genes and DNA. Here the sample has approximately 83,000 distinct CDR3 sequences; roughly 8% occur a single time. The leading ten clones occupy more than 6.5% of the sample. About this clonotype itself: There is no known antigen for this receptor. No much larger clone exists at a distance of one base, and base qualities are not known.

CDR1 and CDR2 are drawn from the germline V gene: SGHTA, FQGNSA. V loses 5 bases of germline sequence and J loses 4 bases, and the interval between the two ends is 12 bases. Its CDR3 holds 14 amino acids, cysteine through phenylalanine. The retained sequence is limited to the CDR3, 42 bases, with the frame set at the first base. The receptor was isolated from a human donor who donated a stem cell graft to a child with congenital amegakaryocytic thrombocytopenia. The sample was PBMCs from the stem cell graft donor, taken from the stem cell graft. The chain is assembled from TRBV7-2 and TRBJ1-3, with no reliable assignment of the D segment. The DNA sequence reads TGTGCCAGCAGCCGAGACTCGAGGGGAAACACCATATATTTT. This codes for CASSRDSRGNTIYF. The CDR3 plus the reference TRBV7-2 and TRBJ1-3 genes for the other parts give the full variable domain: GAGVSQSPSNKVTEKGKDVELRCDPISGHTALYWYRQSLGQGLEFLIYFQGNSAPDKSGLPSDRFSAERTGGSVSTLTIQRTQQEDSAVYLCASSRDSRGNTIYFGEGSWLTVV.